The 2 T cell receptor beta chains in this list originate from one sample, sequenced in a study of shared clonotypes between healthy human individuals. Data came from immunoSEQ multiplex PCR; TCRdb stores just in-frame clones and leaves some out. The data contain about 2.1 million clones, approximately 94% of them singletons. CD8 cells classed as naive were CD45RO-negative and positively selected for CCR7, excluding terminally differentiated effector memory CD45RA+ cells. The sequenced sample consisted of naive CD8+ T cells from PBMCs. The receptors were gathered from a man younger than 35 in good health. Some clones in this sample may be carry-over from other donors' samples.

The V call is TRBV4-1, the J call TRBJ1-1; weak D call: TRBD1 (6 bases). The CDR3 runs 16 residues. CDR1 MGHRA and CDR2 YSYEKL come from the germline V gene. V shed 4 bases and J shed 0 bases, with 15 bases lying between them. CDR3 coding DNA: TGCGCCAGCAGCCCGCCCCCAACAGGGATGAACACTGAAGCTTTCTTT. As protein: CASSPPPTGMNTEAFF.

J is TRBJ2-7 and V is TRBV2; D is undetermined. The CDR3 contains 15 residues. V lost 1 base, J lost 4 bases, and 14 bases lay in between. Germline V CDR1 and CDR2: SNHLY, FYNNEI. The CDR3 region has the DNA TGTGCCAGCAGTGAAGTCCCTAGGTCTGATTACGAGCAGTACTTC. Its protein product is CASSEVPRSDYEQYF.